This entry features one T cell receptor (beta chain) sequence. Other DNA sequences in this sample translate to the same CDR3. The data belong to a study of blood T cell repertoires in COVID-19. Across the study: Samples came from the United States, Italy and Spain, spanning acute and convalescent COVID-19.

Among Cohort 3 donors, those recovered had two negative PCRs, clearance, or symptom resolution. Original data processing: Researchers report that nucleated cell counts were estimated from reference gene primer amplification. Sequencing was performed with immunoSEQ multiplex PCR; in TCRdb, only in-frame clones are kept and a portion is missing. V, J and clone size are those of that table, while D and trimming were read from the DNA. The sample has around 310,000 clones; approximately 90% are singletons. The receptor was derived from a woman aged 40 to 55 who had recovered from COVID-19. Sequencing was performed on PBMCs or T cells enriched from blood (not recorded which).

The CDR3 sequence: CASSFSSYGYTF. In DNA form, the CDR3 reads TGTGCCAGCAGCTTTTCCTCCTATGGCTACACCTTC. This chain connects TRBV12-3 or TRBV12-4 to TRBJ1-2; no definite D call. There are 12 residues in the CDR3. V dropped 6 bases and J dropped 4 bases, with 9 bases sitting between them.